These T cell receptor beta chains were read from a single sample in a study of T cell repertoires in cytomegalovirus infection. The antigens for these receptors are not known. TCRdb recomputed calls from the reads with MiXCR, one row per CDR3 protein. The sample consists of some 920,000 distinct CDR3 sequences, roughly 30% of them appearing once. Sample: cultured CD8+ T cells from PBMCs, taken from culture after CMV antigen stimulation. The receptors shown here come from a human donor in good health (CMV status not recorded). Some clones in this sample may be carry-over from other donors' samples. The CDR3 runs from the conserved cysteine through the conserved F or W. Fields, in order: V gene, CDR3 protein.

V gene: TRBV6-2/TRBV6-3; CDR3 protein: CASRQGPYNEQFF
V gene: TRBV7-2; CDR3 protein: CASSSSGQGNYGYTF
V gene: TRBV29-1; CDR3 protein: CSVVFRVSLGELFF
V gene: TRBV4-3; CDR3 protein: CASSHFPAAGGSYNEQFF
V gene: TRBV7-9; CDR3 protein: CASSLAFRQGRRYEQYF
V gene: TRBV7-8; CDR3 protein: CASSMDTGAYEQYF
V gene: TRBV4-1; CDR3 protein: CASSQDEGTAYEQYF
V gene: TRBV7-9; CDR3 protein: CASSFPVTGTDTQYF
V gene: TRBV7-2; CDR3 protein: CASSSRDVLDYGYTF
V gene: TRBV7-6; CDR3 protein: CASSSLAGSSTDTQYF
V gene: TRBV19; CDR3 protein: CASSIPTRRTEAFF
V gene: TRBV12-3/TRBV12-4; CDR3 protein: CASSFGGTAYEQYF
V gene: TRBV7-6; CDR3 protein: CASSGLVGTEAFF
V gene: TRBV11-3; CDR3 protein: CASSLGQGPADTQYF
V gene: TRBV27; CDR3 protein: CASSLDGTGVNQPQHF
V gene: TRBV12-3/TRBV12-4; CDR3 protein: CASSRPGGAAYGYTF
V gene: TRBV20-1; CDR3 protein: CSGRDRGLTNEKLFF
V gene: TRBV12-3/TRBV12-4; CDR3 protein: CASSFWGQGRNQPQHF
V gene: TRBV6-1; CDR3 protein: CASRLYRQILRGAKNIQYF
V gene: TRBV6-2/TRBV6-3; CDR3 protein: CANRLNSYNEQFF